This TCR beta chain was recorded in a study of blood T cell repertoires in COVID-19. The wider study: Nucleic acid was either cDNA or gDNA, and it came from T cells, B-cell-depleted T cells, or PBMCs.

The CDR3 sequence is 14 residues long. Germline V CDR1 and CDR2: MDHEN, SYDVKM. Trimming left V 4 bases short and J 3 bases short, with 13 bases between. TCRdb's table, derived via immunoSEQ multiplex PCR, lists solely in-frame clones and lacks some. This table holds around 60,000 clones, around 89% found once. Material for sequencing was peripheral blood. The clonotype comes from a human donor with active COVID-19. The donor label of this sample is uncertain. The J gene is TRBJ2-7, the V gene TRBV28, with D possibly being TRBD1 (6 bases). DNA for the CDR3: TGTGCCAGCAGTTGGGGAACAGGGAACTACGAGCAGTACTTC. It encodes CASSWGTGNYEQYF.